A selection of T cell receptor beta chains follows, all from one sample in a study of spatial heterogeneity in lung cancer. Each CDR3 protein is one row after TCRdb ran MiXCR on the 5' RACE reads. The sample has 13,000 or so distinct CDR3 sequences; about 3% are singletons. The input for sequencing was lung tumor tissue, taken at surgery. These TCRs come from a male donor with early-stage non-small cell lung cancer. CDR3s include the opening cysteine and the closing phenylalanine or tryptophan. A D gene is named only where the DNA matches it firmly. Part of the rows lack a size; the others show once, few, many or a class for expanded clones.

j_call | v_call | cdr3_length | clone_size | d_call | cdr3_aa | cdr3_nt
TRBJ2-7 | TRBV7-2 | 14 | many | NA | CASSSGGLSYEQYF | TGTGCCAGCAGCTCTGGGGGCCTCTCCTACGAGCAGTACTTC
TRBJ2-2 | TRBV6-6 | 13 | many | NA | CASGAGAGGELFF | TGTGCGAGCGGGGCGGGGGCAGGCGGGGAGCTGTTTTTT
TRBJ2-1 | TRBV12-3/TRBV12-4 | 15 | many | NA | CASSLFGGGHNEQFF | TGTGCCAGCAGTTTGTTTGGGGGGGGCCACAATGAGCAGTTCTTC
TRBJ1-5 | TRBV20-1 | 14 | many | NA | CSARDMQANQPQHF | TGCAGTGCTAGAGATATGCAGGCCAATCAGCCCCAGCATTTT
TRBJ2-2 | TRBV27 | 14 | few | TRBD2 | CASSTGGAVLEVFF | TGTGCCAGCAGCACGGGGGGAGCGGTCCTTGAGGTGTTTTTT
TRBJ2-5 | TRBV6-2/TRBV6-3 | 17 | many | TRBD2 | CASREGLAGVGQETQYF | TGTGCCAGCAGGGAGGGACTAGCGGGGGTCGGACAAGAGACCCAGTACTTC
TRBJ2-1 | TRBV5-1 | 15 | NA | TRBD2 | CASSQLAGGYNEQFF | TGCGCCAGCAGCCAACTAGCGGGGGGCTACAATGAGCAGTTCTTC
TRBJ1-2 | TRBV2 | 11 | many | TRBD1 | CASSRQGGYTF | TGTGCCAGCAGCCGACAGGGAGGCTACACCTTC
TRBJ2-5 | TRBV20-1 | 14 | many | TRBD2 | CSAQTSGDSGAQYF | TGCAGTGCCCAGACTAGCGGGGACTCGGGGGCCCAGTACTTC
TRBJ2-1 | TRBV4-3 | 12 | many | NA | CASSQEWGEQFF | TGCGCCAGCAGCCAAGAATGGGGTGAGCAGTTCTTC
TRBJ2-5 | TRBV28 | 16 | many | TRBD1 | CASSSIRTGSQETQYF | TGTGCCAGCAGTTCTATTCGGACAGGGAGCCAAGAGACCCAGTACTTC
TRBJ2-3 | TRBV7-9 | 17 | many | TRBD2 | CASSLGVAGASTDTQYF | TGTGCCAGCAGCTTAGGGGTAGCGGGGGCTTCCACAGATACGCAGTATTTT
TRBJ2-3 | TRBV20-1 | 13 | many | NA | CSARLPSTDTQYF | TGCAGTGCTAGGTTGCCGAGCACAGATACGCAGTATTTT
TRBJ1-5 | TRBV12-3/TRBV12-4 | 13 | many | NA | CASSLARNQPQHF | TGTGCCAGCAGTTTAGCGCGCAATCAGCCCCAGCATTTT
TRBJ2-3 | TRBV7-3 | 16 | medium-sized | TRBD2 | CASSLRAAGPTDTQYF | TGTGCCAGCAGCTTAAGGGCAGCGGGGCCCACAGATACGCAGTATTTT
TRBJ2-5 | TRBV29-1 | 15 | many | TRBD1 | CSGSTGGTNQETQYF | TGCAGCGGATCAACAGGGGGCACTAACCAAGAGACCCAGTACTTC